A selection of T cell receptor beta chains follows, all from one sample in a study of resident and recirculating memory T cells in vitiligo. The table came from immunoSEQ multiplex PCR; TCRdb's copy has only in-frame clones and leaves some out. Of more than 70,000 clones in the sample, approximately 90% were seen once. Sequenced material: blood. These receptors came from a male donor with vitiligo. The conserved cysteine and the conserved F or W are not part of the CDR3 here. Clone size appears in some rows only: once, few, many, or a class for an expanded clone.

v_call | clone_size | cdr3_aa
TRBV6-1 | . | ASRLEYGYT
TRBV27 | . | ASSLLVRGANTGELF
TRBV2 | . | ASSVPAGGSSTDTQY
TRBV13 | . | ASSSPTDSPTEAF
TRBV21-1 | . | ASSIRRRGYT
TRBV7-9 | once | ASSLNPSGYNEQF
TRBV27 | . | ASSLSTSGSYEQY
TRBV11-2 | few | ASSLVLPGGEQY
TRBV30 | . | AWSNGRETDTQY
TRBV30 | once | AWSPGDTEAF
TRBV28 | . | ASSPPGQNNEKLF
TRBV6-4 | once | ASRGTGRYYEQY
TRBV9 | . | ASSVAGVNTEAF
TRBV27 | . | ASSFGGEKLF
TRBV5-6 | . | ASSLEVPGTEAF
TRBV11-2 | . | ASSPGGYWAKNIQY
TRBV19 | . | ASSDPRDSNGNQPQH
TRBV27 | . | ASSQGGEQY
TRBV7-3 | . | ASSSLAGGYNEQF
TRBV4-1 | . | ASSQEGRTSGPLAEQF
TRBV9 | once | ASSDRLADGTDTQY
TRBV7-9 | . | ASSLERGSGEKLF
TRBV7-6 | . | ASSPRGRPAEAF
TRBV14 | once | ASSQMSPSYEQY
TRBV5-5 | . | ASSFGWDRPYNEQF
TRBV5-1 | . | ASSLGASSQETQY
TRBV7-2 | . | ASSYISGSLGGEQY
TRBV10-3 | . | AISDQGLITDTQY
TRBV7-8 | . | ASTSGTAANEKLF
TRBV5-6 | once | ASSSVAGLYGYT
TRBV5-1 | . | ASSLQGFEDEQY
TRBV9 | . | ASSVTPTTGVSYEQY
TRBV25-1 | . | ASSEAKGIEF
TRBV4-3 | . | ASSRYSTQGQTNYGYT
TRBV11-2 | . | ASSHGTGNNYGYT
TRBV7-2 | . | ASSFRLAGGPREQY
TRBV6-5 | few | ASSYSIGNLEAF
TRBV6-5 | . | ASSYSLAGAEYEQY
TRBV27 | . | ASSLSTSGRAGRLPNEQF
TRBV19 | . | ASSMVGGEVNQPQH